This T cell receptor (beta chain) was identified in a study of blood T cells in healthy people across ages. The length of the CDR3 is 18 residues. CDR1 is MNHEY, CDR2 SVGEGT, per germline. V shed 2 bases, J shed 4 bases, and the junction held 8 bases outside the gene matches. Then a second PCR, running roughly 7 to 11 cycles, was carried out with a sample-barcoded 5' primer and a J-beta primer mix. A template-switch adaptor that had 12 random nucleotides put a tag on each cDNA molecule. Per-sample output comprised a minimum of 2.5 million paired-end reads containing CDR3. From the 5' RACE reads, TCRdb called clonotypes with MiXCR, one entry per CDR3 protein. The data show over 600,000 distinct CDR3 sequences, roughly 43% seen once. Turning to this clonotype: Its antigen is unknown.

At least 6 micrograms of total RNA were extracted per sample. The study, taken as a whole, reports: Long-lived donors had more naive CD4+ cells and higher diversity than aged donors.

This chain joins TRBV6-2 or TRBV6-3 and TRBJ2-6; 10 nucleotides line up with TRBD2. The material sequenced was blood. The source is an elderly man in good health. The CDR3 sequence is CASSYRPSGSPGANVLTF. DNA for the CDR3: TGTGCCAGCAGTTACCGACCTAGCGGGAGTCCCGGGGCCAACGTCCTGACTTTC.